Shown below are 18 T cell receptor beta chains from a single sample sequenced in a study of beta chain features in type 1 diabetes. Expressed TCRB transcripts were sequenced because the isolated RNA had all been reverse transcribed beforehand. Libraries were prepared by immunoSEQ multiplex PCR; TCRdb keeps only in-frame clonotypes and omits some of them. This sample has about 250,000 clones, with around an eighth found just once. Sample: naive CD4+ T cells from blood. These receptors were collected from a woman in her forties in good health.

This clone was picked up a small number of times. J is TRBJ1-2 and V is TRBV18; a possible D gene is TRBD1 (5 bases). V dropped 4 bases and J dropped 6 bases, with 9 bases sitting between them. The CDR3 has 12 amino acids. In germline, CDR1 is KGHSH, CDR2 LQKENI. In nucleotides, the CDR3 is TGTGCCAGCTCACGCAGGGCCGATGGCTACACCTTC. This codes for CASSRRADGYTF.

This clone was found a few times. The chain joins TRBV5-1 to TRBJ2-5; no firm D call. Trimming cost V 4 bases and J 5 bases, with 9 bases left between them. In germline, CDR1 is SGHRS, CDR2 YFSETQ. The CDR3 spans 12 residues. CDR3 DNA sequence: TGCGCCAGCAGCGCGTCATCGGAGACCCAGTACTTC. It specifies CASSASSETQYF.

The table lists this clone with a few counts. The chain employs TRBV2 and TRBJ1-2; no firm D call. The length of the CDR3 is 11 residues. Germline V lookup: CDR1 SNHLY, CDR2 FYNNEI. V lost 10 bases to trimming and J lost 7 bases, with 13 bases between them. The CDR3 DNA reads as TGTGCCACCGACATGGTGAGTGGCTACACCTTC. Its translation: CATDMVSGYTF. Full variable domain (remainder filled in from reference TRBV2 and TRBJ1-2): EPEVTQTPSHQVTQMGQEVILRCVPISNHLYFYWYRQILGQKVEFLVSFYNNEISEKSEIFDDQFSVERPDGSNFTLKIRSTKLEDSAMYFCATDMVSGYTFGSGTRLTVV.

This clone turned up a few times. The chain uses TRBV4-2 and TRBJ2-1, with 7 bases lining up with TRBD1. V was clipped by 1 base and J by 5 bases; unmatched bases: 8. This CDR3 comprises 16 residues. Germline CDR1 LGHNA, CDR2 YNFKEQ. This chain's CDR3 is CASSQGAGGRDNEQFF. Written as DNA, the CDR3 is TGTGCCAGCAGCCAAGGGGCAGGGGGTAGGGACAATGAGCAGTTCTTC.

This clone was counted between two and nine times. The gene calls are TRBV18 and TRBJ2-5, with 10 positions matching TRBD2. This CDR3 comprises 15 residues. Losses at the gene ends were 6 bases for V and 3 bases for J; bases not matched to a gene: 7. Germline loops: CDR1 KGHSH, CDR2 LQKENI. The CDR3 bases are TGTGCCAGCTCTCTTTATGGACTAGCGGAAGAGACCCAGTACTTC. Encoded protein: CASSLYGLAEETQYF.

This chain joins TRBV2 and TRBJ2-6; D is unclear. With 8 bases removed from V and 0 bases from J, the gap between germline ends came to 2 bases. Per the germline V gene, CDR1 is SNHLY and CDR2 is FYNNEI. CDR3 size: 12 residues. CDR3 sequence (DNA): TGTGCCAGCCTCTCTGGGGCCAACGTCCTGACTTTC. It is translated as CASLSGANVLTF.

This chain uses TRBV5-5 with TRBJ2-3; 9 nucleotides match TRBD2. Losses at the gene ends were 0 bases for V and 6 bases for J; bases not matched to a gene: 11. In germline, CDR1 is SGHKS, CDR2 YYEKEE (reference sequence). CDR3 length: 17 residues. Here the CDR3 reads CASSLDPSGAVEDTQYF. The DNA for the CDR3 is TGTGCCAGCAGCTTGGATCCTAGCGGGGCGGTTGAGGATACGCAGTATTTT.

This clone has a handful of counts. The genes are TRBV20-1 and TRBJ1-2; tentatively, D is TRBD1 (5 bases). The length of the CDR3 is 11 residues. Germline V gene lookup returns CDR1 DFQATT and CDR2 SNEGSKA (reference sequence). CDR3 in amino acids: CRPGGAYGYTF. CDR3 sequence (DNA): TGCAGGCCCGGGGGTGCCTATGGCTACACCTTC.

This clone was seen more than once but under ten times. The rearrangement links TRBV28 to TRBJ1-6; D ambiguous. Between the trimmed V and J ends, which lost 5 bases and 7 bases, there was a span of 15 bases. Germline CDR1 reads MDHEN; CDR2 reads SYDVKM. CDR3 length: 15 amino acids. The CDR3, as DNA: TGTGCCAGCAGTCTCACCGGGAAAAGGAATTCACCCCTCCACTTT. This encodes CASSLTGKRNSPLHF.

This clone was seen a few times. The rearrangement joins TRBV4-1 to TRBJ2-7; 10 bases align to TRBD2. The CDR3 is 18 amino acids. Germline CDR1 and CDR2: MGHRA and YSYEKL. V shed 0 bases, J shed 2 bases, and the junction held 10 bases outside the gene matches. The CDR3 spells CASSQESPSGGLTYEQYF. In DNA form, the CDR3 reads TGCGCCAGCAGCCAAGAATCTCCTAGCGGGGGTTTGACCTACGAGCAGTACTTC.

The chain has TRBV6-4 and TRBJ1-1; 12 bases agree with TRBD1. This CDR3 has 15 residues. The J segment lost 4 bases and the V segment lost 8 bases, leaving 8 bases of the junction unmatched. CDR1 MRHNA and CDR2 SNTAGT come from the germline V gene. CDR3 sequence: CASRGTGGAGTEAFF. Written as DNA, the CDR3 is TGTGCCAGCCGAGGGACAGGGGGCGCCGGCACTGAAGCTTTCTTT.

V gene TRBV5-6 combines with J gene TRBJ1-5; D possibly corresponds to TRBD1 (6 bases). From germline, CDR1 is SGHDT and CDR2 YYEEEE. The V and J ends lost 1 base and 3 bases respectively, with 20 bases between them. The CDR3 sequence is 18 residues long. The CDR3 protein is CASSLRVGRTAANQPQHF. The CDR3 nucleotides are TGTGCCAGCAGCTTGCGGGTGGGGCGGACAGCCGCCAATCAGCCCCAGCATTTT.

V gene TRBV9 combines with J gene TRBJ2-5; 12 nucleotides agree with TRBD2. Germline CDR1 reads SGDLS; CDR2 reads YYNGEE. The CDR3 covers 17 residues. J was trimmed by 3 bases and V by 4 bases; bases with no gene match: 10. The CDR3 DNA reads TGTGCCAGCAGCCCCGAATCCAGACTAGCGGGGGAAGAGACCCAGTACTTC. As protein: CASSPESRLAGEETQYF.

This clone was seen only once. CDR3 coding DNA: TGTGCCGCTGTCTCCGGGGGGGGCCCCTACAATGAGCAGTTCTTC. Amino acid sequence: CAAVSGGGPYNEQFF. V gene TRBV6-5 combines with J gene TRBJ2-1, with TRBD2 matching over 8 bases. The length of the CDR3 is 15 residues. Germline-derived CDR1 and CDR2 are MNHEY and SVGAGI. Trimming removed 11 bases from V and 2 bases from J; junction bases left unmatched: 11.

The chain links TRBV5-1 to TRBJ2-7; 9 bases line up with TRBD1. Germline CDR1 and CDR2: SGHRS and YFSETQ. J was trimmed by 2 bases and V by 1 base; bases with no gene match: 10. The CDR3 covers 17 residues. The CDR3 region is CASSLRSGTGQTYEQYF. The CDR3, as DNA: TGCGCCAGCAGCTTGAGGTCCGGGACAGGGCAAACCTACGAGCAGTACTTC.

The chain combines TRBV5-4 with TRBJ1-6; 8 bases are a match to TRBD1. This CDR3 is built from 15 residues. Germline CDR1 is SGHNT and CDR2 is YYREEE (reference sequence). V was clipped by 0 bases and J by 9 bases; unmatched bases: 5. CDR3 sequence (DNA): TGTGCCAGCAGCTTGGGCAGGGGGCAGGGTTCACCCCTCCACTTT. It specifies CASSLGRGQGSPLHF.

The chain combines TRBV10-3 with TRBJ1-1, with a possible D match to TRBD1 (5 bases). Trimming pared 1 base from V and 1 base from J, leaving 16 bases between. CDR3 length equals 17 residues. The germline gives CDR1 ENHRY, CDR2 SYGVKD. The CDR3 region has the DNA TGTGCCATCAGTGAGTATGGGGGGTCGGGTAAGAACACTGAAGCTTTCTTT. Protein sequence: CAISEYGGSGKNTEAFF.

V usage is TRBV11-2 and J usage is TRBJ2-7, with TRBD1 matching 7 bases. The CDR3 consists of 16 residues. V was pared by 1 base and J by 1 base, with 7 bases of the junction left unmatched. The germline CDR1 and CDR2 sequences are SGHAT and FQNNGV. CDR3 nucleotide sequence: TGTGCCAGCAGCTTAGGTCAGGACAGGTTTTCCTACGAGCAGTACTTC. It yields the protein CASSLGQDRFSYEQYF.